The rows below give T cell receptor beta chains drawn from one sample of a study of blood T cell repertoires in COVID-19. The assay was immunoSEQ multiplex PCR, and TCRdb's table has in-frame clones only and misses some. The sample yields approximately 300,000 clones, 80% to 95% seen once. Sequencing input: peripheral blood. These receptors all stem from a woman in her 30s with COVID-19, enrolled during active disease. Each CDR3 is given with its conserved first and last residue. Fields, in order: V gene, J gene, CDR3 length, clone size, D gene, CDR3 protein, CDR3 DNA. D genes are given only for firm matches. Expanded clones get a size class; other rows say once, few or many, or leave the size out.

>TRBV29-1|TRBJ2-7|12|NA|TRBD2
CSVTTSGYEQYF
TGCAGCGTTACGACTAGCGGCTACGAGCAGTACTTC
>TRBV18|TRBJ2-5|15|NA|NA
CASSPAGSSEETQYF
TGTGCCAGCTCACCGGCAGGGTCTTCGGAGGAGACCCAGTACTTC
>TRBV6-2/TRBV6-3|TRBJ2-3|15|many|TRBD2
CASSSGLAHTDTQYF
TGTGCCAGCAGCTCGGGACTAGCGCACACAGATACGCAGTATTTT
>TRBV7-8|TRBJ2-7|16|NA|TRBD2
CASSFNSGSLVYEQYF
TGTGCCAGCAGTTTTAATAGCGGGAGTCTGGTCTACGAGCAGTACTTC
>TRBV6-1|TRBJ1-3|16|NA|NA
CASSDWSPSSGNTIYF
TGTGCCAGCAGTGATTGGTCTCCGAGCTCTGGAAACACCATATATTTT
>TRBV29-1|TRBJ1-1|11|NA|NA
CSVEREAEAFF
TGCAGCGTTGAGCGAGAGGCTGAAGCTTTCTTT
>TRBV5-1|TRBJ2-7|15|NA|TRBD1
CASSPGQGAGHEQYF
TGCGCCAGCAGCCCCGGACAGGGGGCGGGCCACGAGCAGTACTTC
>TRBV3-1/TRBV3-2|TRBJ2-7|13|once|NA
CASSQGGPGEQYF
TGTGCCAGCAGCCAGGGGGGTCCGGGAGAGCAGTACTTC
>TRBV9|TRBJ2-2|16|NA|NA
CASSVGLDSRAGELFF
TGTGCCAGCAGCGTGGGCCTCGACAGTAGGGCCGGGGAGCTGTTTTTT
>TRBV30|TRBJ2-3|15|NA|NA
CAWSVRWRDTDTQYF
TGTGCCTGGAGTGTACGCTGGCGGGACACAGATACGCAGTATTTT
>TRBV19|TRBJ1-3|15|NA|NA
CASSIGGATGNTIYF
TGTGCCAGTAGTATTGGAGGTGCAACTGGAAACACCATATATTTT
>TRBV9|TRBJ2-1|15|NA|TRBD2
CASSFSGREYGEQFF
TGTGCCAGCAGCTTTAGCGGGAGGGAGTATGGTGAGCAGTTCTTC
>TRBV10-3|TRBJ2-5|13|NA|TRBD2
CAIRSGREETQYF
TGTGCCATCAGGAGCGGGAGGGAGGAGACCCAGTACTTC
>TRBV7-9|TRBJ2-2|18|NA|NA
CASSSPDGGGRNTGELFF
TGTGCCAGCAGCTCCCCCGACGGCGGCGGTAGGAACACCGGGGAGCTGTTTTTT
>TRBV6-6|TRBJ2-7|16|NA|TRBD2
CASSYYGTSGSYEQYF
TGTGCCAGCAGTTACTACGGGACTAGCGGCTCCTACGAGCAGTACTTC
>TRBV28|TRBJ2-7|11|once|NA
CAIRGNYEQYF
TGTGCCATTCGGGGGAACTACGAGCAGTACTTC
>TRBV6-5|TRBJ2-7|14|NA|TRBD1
CASSPGTGSYEQYF
TGTGCCAGCAGCCCCGGGACAGGGAGCTACGAGCAGTACTTC
>TRBV10-3|TRBJ1-5|12|few|NA
CAISDSNQPQHF
TGTGCCATCAGTGACAGTAATCAGCCCCAGCATTTT
>TRBV30|TRBJ1-4|13|NA|TRBD1
CAWSVLGGGELFF
TGTGCCTGGAGTGTACTAGGAGGGGGCGAGCTGTTTTTT
>TRBV11-2|TRBJ2-4|15|NA|NA
CASSSQGGQKNIQYF
TGTGCCAGCAGCAGCCAGGGGGGACAGAAAAACATTCAGTACTTC
>TRBV12-1|TRBJ1-1|16|NA|NA
CASSFPSGDLATEAFF
TGTGCCAGCAGCTTCCCCTCGGGGGATTTGGCCACTGAAGCTTTCTTT
>TRBV5-1|TRBJ2-7|14|NA|TRBD2
CASTKTSGSYEQYF
TGCGCCAGCACTAAGACTAGCGGGAGTTACGAGCAGTACTTC
>TRBV27|TRBJ1-2|14|once|TRBD1
CASSFSGQVYGYTF
TGTGCCAGCAGTTTCTCGGGACAGGTTTATGGCTACACCTTC
>TRBV6-5|TRBJ2-7|14|NA|TRBD2
CASSSSGSSYEQYF
TGTGCCAGCAGCTCCAGCGGGAGCTCCTACGAGCAGTACTTC
>TRBV19|TRBJ1-3|13|NA|NA
CASSTLSGNTIYF
TGTGCCAGTAGTACCCTGTCGGGAAACACCATATATTTT
>TRBV18|TRBJ1-1|12|few|NA
CASSPGSFEAFF
TGTGCCAGCTCCCCGGGGAGTTTTGAAGCTTTCTTT
>TRBV5-6|TRBJ1-2|16|NA|TRBD1
CASSLGDRAEDYGYTF
TGTGCCAGCAGCTTGGGGGACAGGGCGGAAGACTATGGCTACACCTTC
>TRBV19|TRBJ2-2|17|NA|NA
CASSIWGASGNTGELFF
TGTGCCAGTAGTATCTGGGGGGCTAGCGGGAACACCGGGGAGCTGTTTTTT
>TRBV28|TRBJ2-6|15|NA|NA
CASSTTLSGANVLTF
TGTGCCAGCAGTACGACACTCTCTGGGGCCAACGTCCTGACTTTC
>TRBV29-1|TRBJ1-4|14|once|TRBD1
CSVLRGTGDEKLFF
TGCAGCGTGCTGAGGGGGACAGGGGATGAAAAACTGTTTTTT
>TRBV28|TRBJ1-6|16|NA|TRBD1
CASSRTLGQGSSPLHF
TGTGCCAGCAGTAGAACCCTGGGACAGGGAAGCTCACCCCTCCACTTT
>TRBV2|TRBJ1-2|15|NA|TRBD1
CASSETGTGSYGYTF
TGTGCCAGCAGTGAGACGGGGACAGGGAGTTATGGCTACACCTTC
>TRBV6-6|TRBJ2-1|15|NA|NA
CASSYSIRSDNEQFF
TGTGCCAGCAGTTACTCGATTCGAAGCGACAATGAGCAGTTCTTC
>TRBV2|TRBJ2-2|18|NA|TRBD2
CASSGLAGGRMNTGELFF
TGTGCCAGCAGTGGACTAGCGGGAGGGAGAATGAACACCGGGGAGCTGTTTTTT
>TRBV5-4|TRBJ1-1|13|NA|NA
CASSLVTGTEAFF
TGTGCCAGCAGCTTGGTTACAGGGACTGAAGCTTTCTTT
>TRBV5-1|TRBJ2-3|14|NA|TRBD2
CASSLSGITDTQYF
TGCGCCAGCAGCTTGAGCGGGATCACAGATACGCAGTATTTT